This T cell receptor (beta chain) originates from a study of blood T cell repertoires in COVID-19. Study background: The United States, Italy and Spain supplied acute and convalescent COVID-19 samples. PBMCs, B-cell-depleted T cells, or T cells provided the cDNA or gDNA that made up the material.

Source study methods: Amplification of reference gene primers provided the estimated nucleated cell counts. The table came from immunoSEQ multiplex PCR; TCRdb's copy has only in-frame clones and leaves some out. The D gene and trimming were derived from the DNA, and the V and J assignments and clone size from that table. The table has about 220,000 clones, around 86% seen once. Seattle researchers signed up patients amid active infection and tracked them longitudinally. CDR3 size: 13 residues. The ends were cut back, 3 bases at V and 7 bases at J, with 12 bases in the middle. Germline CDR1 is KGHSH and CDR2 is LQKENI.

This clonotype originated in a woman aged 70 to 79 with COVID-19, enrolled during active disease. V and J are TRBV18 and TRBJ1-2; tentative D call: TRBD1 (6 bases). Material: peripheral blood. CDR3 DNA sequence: TGTGCCAGCTCACCCAGGGGATCCTCTGGCTACACCTTC. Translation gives CASSPRGSSGYTF.